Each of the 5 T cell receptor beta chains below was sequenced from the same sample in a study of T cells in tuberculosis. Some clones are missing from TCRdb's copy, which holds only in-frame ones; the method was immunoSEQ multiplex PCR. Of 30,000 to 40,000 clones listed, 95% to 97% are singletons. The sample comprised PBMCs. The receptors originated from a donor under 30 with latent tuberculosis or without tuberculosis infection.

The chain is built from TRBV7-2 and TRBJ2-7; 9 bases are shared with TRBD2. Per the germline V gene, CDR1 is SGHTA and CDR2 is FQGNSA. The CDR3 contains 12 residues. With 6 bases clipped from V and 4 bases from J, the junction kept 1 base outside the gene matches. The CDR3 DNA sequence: TGTGCCAGCAGGCGGGAGGGGTACGAGCAGTACTTC. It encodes CASRREGYEQYF.

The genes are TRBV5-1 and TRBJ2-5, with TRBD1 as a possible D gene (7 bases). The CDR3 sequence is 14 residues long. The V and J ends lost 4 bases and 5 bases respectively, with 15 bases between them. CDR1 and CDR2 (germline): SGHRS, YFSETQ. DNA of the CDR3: TGCGCCAGCAGCGCGGGACAGATCGAGGAGACCCAGTACTTC. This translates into CASSAGQIEETQYF.

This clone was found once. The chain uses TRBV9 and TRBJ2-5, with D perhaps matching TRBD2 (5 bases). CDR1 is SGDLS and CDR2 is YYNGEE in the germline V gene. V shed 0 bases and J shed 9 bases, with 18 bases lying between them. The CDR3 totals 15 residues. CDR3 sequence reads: CASSVVGQAQEAQYF. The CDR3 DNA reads TGTGCCAGCAGCGTAGTGGGCCAGGCCCAGGAGGCCCAGTACTTC.

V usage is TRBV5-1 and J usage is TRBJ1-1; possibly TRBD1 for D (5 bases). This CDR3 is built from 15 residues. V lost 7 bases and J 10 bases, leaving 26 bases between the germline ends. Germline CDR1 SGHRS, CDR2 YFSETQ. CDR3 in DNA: TGCGCCAGCTCCCCTGGCGGGGCTGGATCTATTGGAGCTTTCTTT. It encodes CASSPGGAGSIGAFF.

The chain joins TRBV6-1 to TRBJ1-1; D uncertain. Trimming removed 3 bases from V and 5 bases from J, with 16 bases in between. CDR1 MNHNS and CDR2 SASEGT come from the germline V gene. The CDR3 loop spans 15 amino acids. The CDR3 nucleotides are TGTGCCAGCAGTGAGGCCGGGTTCGGGTTGACTGAAGCTTTCTTT. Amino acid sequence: CASSEAGFGLTEAFF.